This paragraph reports one T cell receptor (beta chain). The data were obtained in a study of patients and donors after allogeneic stem cell transplantation. TCRdb ran MiXCR on the RT-PCR reads and lists one entry per CDR3 protein. This sample has some 880,000 distinct CDR3 sequences, with more than 15% found just once. Sequencing was carried out using blood, either unsorted or a sorted T cell fraction (not recorded which). The sequence was obtained from a human donor who was either an allogeneic HSCT recipient or a stem cell or donor lymphocyte infusion donor (not recorded which). It is not recorded whose cells these are; they may come from a transplant donor.

DNA of the CDR3: TGTGCCAGCAGCCTGACGGGGAGCCAGACAGATACGCAGTATTTT. This encodes CASSLTGSQTDTQYF. This chain connects TRBV3-1 to TRBJ2-3; maybe TRBD2 (5 bases). CDR1 is LGHDT, CDR2 YNNKEL, per germline (reference sequence). The V end lost 4 bases, the J end lost 3 bases, and 14 bases lay between the germline ends. The CDR3 runs 15 residues.